This entry lists 19 T cell receptor beta chains sequenced from one sample in a study of cytomegalovirus exposure and HLA in healthy donors. Use of 60 Vbeta and 13 Jbeta primers characterized the PCR. Assay: immunoSEQ multiplex PCR; the TCRdb copy retains only in-frame clones and omits some. The table includes approximately 150,000 clones, 60% to 80% detected once. The source material was PBMCs. The receptors stem from a woman aged 30 to 39 in good health and CMV-seronegative.

The chain carries TRBV30 and TRBJ2-2; 9 nucleotides agree with TRBD2. The CDR3 extends over 14 amino acids. The V gene end was trimmed by 6 bases and the J gene end by 3 bases; junction bases not matched to a gene: 5. Germline loops: CDR1 GTSNPN, CDR2 SVGIG (reference sequence). The CDR3 DNA reads TGTGCCTGTCAGCGGGGGGTTGACACCGGGGAGCTGTTTTTT. Translating it yields CACQRGVDTGELFF.

The chain joins TRBV7-3 to TRBJ2-2; the D gene is possibly TRBD2 (5 bases). Germline-derived CDR1 and CDR2 are SGHTA and FQGTGA. Trimming stripped 3 bases from V and 0 bases from J, with 11 bases between. The CDR3 sequence is 16 residues long. The CDR3 protein is CASSFASGANTGELFF. The CDR3 region has the DNA TGTGCCAGCAGCTTTGCCAGCGGAGCGAACACCGGGGAGCTGTTTTTT. The variable domain in full, completed from reference TRBV7-3 and TRBJ2-2, reads GAGVSQTPSNKVTEKGKYVELRCDPISGHTALYWYRQSLGQGPEFLIYFQGTGAADDSGLPNDRFFAVRPEGSVSTLKIQRTERGDSAVYLCASSFASGANTGELFFGEGSRLTVL.

V is TRBV10-1 and J is TRBJ2-5; D possibly corresponds to TRBD2 (7 bases). The germline V and J ends were trimmed by 6 bases and 1 base, with 18 bases remaining between them. Germline V gene lookup returns CDR1 WNHNN and CDR2 SYGVQD (reference sequence). The CDR3 extends over 16 amino acids. DNA of the CDR3: TGCGCCAGCAGAACCCAAACAGGGAGGGGCCAAGAGACCCAGTACTTC. This sequence encodes CASRTQTGRGQETQYF.

V and J are TRBV4-2 and TRBJ2-2, with D possibly matching TRBD2 (6 bases). Germline V gene lookup returns CDR1 LGHNA and CDR2 YNFKEQ. Deletions cut 4 bases from V and 5 bases from J, with 17 bases between. The CDR3 has 16 amino acids. CDR3 residues: CASSLGDGGRTGELFF. As DNA, the CDR3 is TGTGCCAGCAGCCTTGGGGACGGGGGAAGAACCGGGGAGCTGTTTTTT.

This clone was picked up a small number of times. The chain has TRBV6-5 and TRBJ1-1; D gene uncertain. Germline V gene lookup returns CDR1 MNHEY and CDR2 SVGAGI. Trimming stripped 2 bases from V and 11 bases from J, with 18 bases between. The CDR3 extends over 14 amino acids. The CDR3 reads CASSYLTGAGGAFF. CDR3 coding DNA: TGTGCCAGCAGTTACCTCACCGGTGCAGGTGGCGCTTTCTTT.

The chain uses TRBV2 and TRBJ1-6; D uncertain. Germline CDR1 and CDR2: SNHLY and FYNNEI. Trimming shortened V by 6 bases and J by 0 bases, and 9 bases separated the two germline ends. The CDR3 spans 15 residues. The CDR3 coding sequence is TGTGCCAGCAGGAAGCAGGACTCCTATAATTCACCCCTCCACTTT. Its protein product is CASRKQDSYNSPLHF.

The V gene is TRBV2, the J gene TRBJ1-2; D possibly corresponds to TRBD1 (5 bases). The V gene's germline CDR1 is SNHLY and CDR2 FYNNEI. With 5 bases removed from V and 6 bases from J, the gap between germline ends came to 25 bases. This CDR3 spans 17 amino acids. CDR3 protein: CASSLSEFMQGEHGYTF. For the CDR3, the DNA is TGTGCCAGCAGTCTAAGTGAGTTCATGCAGGGCGAGCATGGCTACACCTTC.

The V gene is TRBV5-6, the J gene TRBJ1-1, with 9 bases that match TRBD1. The CDR3 is made up of 14 amino acids. V trimming: 4 bases; J trimming: 4 bases; junction bases outside the gene matches: 5. Germline CDR1 and CDR2: SGHDT and YYEEEE. The CDR3 sequence is CASSGTGRFTEAFF. CDR3 nucleotide sequence: TGTGCCAGCAGCGGGACAGGGCGTTTCACTGAAGCTTTCTTT.

This chain joins TRBV9 and TRBJ2-7; 8 positions match TRBD1. CDR1 and CDR2 (germline): SGDLS, YYNGEE. This CDR3 has 16 residues. V dropped 1 base and J dropped 1; count of bases not matched to a gene: 7. The CDR3 DNA is TGTGCCAGCAGCGTACTCCCCGGACAGGGATCCTACGAGCAGTACTTC. Amino acid sequence: CASSVLPGQGSYEQYF.

This chain connects TRBV25-1 to TRBJ1-2; tentative D call: TRBD1 (5 bases). This CDR3 is built from 14 residues. CDR1 and CDR2 from the germline V gene are MGHDK and SYGVNS. Trimming removed 4 bases at V and 6 bases at J, with 15 bases between. The CDR3 reads CASSATDLTNGYTF. The CDR3 DNA reads as TGTGCCAGCAGTGCGACAGACCTAACTAATGGCTACACCTTC.

V gene TRBV11-2 combines with J gene TRBJ1-4; D gene uncertain. CDR3 length: 14 amino acids. V gave up 4 bases and J gave up 1 base, with 7 bases separating them. The germline gives CDR1 SGHAT, CDR2 FQNNGV. The CDR3 here is CASSSHITNEKLFF. CDR3 bases: TGTGCCAGCAGCTCCCACATAACTAATGAAAAACTGTTTTTT.

The V gene is TRBV6-6, the J gene TRBJ1-1; no firm D call. The CDR3 length is 13 residues. V shed 7 bases and J shed 5 bases, with 14 bases lying between them. In germline, CDR1 is MNHNY, CDR2 SVGAGI (reference sequence). CDR3 sequence (DNA): TGTGCCAGCACCTATGGGAGTGTTACTGAAGCTTTCTTT. The encoded protein is CASTYGSVTEAFF.

This clone has just a few counts. The chain combines TRBV7-3 with TRBJ2-5; D is possibly TRBD1 (6 bases). This CDR3 region has 15 residues. The V end was cut by 2 bases, the J end by 5 bases, with 15 bases between. Germline V lookup: CDR1 SGHTA, CDR2 FQGTGA. The CDR3 DNA sequence: TGTGCCAGCAGCTTAGGGTACAGGGCTCGCGAGACCCAGTACTTC. The encoded protein is CASSLGYRARETQYF.

This chain connects TRBV30 to TRBJ1-2; a possible D gene is TRBD1 (5 bases). Germline V gene data show CDR1 as GTSNPN and CDR2 as SVGIG (reference sequence). The CDR3 extends over 13 amino acids. The V gene lost 4 bases and the J gene lost 2 bases, with 11 bases spanning the gap. CDR3 sequence reads: CAWNAGRNYGYTF. The CDR3 DNA reads as TGTGCCTGGAACGCGGGGCGCAACTATGGCTACACCTTC.

On this clone itself: Other DNA sequences in this sample translate to the same CDR3. The chain recombines TRBV4-3 with TRBJ1-4; TRBD1 is a possible D gene (5 bases). CDR3 length: 14 residues. CDR1 is LGHNA and CDR2 is YSLEER in the germline V gene. Trimming pared 0 bases from V and 8 bases from J, leaving 10 bases between. CDR3 DNA: TGCGCCAGCAGCCAAGACAGGGTTAGGGAAAAACTGTTTTTT. Translated, it gives CASSQDRVREKLFF.

The J gene is TRBJ1-3, the V gene TRBV2; D remains unclear. Germline CDR1 and CDR2: SNHLY and FYNNEI. V lost 3 bases, J lost 2 bases, and 11 bases lay in between. The CDR3 has 15 amino acids. CDR3: CASSESGVAGNTIYF. The DNA of the CDR3 is TGTGCCAGCAGTGAGAGCGGGGTCGCTGGAAACACCATATATTTT.

This clone was seen only a few times. The chain couples TRBV6-5 to TRBJ2-5; TRBD1 might be the D (6 bases). CDR1 and CDR2 (germline): MNHEY, SVGAGI. V was clipped by 2 bases and J by 2 bases, with 15 bases between them. The CDR3 spans 16 residues. The CDR3 sequence: CASSYVFTGLQETQYF. In DNA form, the CDR3 reads TGTGCCAGCAGTTACGTTTTTACAGGGCTACAAGAGACCCAGTACTTC.

This clone was seen only once. The J gene is TRBJ2-2, the V gene TRBV9; D gene uncertain. Deletions cut 0 bases from V and 4 bases from J, with 7 bases between. This CDR3 has 14 amino acids. The germline CDR1 and CDR2 sequences are SGDLS and YYNGEE. CDR3 bases: TGTGCCAGCAGCGTAGTAGAGCGCACCGGGGAGCTGTTTTTT. Protein product: CASSVVERTGELFF.

This clone has only one observation. The same CDR3 arises from other DNA sequences in this sample as well. This chain uses TRBV5-1 with TRBJ2-1, with 13 nucleotides matching TRBD2. The CDR3 consists of 16 residues. The germline V gene has CDR1 SGHRS and CDR2 YFSETQ. With V trimmed by 2 bases and J by 7 bases, 6 bases remained unmatched. CDR3 amino acids: CASSLVTSGGANEQFF. In DNA, the CDR3 is TGCGCCAGCAGCTTAGTCACTAGCGGGGGGGCAAATGAGCAGTTCTTC.